These T cell receptor beta chains were read from a single sample in a study of blood T cell repertoires in COVID-19. The method was immunoSEQ multiplex PCR; TCRdb's version includes in-frame clones alone and lacks a portion of them. The sample lists about 180,000 clones, about 80% occurring once. The sequencing input was peripheral blood. The receptors derive from a human donor in a cohort sampled during active COVID-19. CDR3s include the opening cysteine and the closing phenylalanine or tryptophan. D genes are given only for firm matches. Rows may omit the clone size; those that give it use once, few, many or a size class.

clone_size | j_call | v_call | d_call | cdr3_nt | cdr3_aa
once | TRBJ2-7 | TRBV7-9 | . | TGTGCCAGCAGCCCGGACAGCACCTACGAGCAGTACTTC | CASSPDSTYEQYF
. | TRBJ1-2 | TRBV5-5 | . | TGTGCCAGCAGCTTGGACCAGGGTATCCCCTCTAGTGGCTACACCTTC | CASSLDQGIPSSGYTF
. | TRBJ1-3 | TRBV18 | TRBD1 | TGTGCCAGCTCACCCCTCGGGACAGGGGGCAGAAACACCATATATTTT | CASSPLGTGGRNTIYF
. | TRBJ2-7 | TRBV7-9 | TRBD1 | TGTGCCAGCAGCTCCTTTACAGGGGGCTTCTACGAGCAGTACTTC | CASSSFTGGFYEQYF
. | TRBJ2-1 | TRBV5-4 | TRBD2 | TGTGCCAGCAGCATAGGACTAGCTGGTGAGCAGTTCTTC | CASSIGLAGEQFF
. | TRBJ2-1 | TRBV10-1 | TRBD2 | TGCGCCAGCAGTGATCCAGCGGGGCCGCCGAATGAGCAGTTCTTC | CASSDPAGPPNEQFF
. | TRBJ1-1 | TRBV19 | . | TGTGCCAGTAGTACCAGTAAAATCACTGAAGCTTTCTTT | CASSTSKITEAFF
few | TRBJ1-1 | TRBV9 | TRBD1 | TGTGCCAGCAGCGTAAGGCAGGGGGAGAACACTGAAGCTTTCTTT | CASSVRQGENTEAFF
. | TRBJ1-1 | TRBV2 | . | TGTGCCAGCAGTGGGGTAGGAGGCATGAACACTGAAGCTTTCTTT | CASSGVGGMNTEAFF
once | TRBJ2-5 | TRBV7-3 | . | TGTGCCAGCAGCTCCGGGATTCAAGAGACCCAGTACTTC | CASSSGIQETQYF
. | TRBJ1-1 | TRBV27 | TRBD1 | TGTGCCAGCAGTTTTAAAACAGGGGGTTTGAACACTGAAGCTTTCTTT | CASSFKTGGLNTEAFF
few | TRBJ1-4 | TRBV10-1 | TRBD1 | TGCGCCAGCAGTGATGGGACAGGGAATGAAAAACTGTTTTTT | CASSDGTGNEKLFF
few | TRBJ1-1 | TRBV5-6 | . | TGTGCCAGCAGCTTGGACGGAGACACTGAAGCTTTCTTT | CASSLDGDTEAFF
. | TRBJ2-7 | TRBV27 | . | TGTGCCAGCAGTTCCCCTGACAAGATCCACGAGCAGTACTTC | CASSSPDKIHEQYF
few | TRBJ1-2 | TRBV28 | . | TGTGCCAGCAGTTTGCCCTCAGGGGATTATGGCTACACCTTC | CASSLPSGDYGYTF
. | TRBJ2-2 | TRBV5-1 | . | TGCGCCAGCAGCCGGACAGTGGCCGGGGAGCTGTTTTTT | CASSRTVAGELFF
. | TRBJ2-1 | TRBV18 | . | TGTGCCAGCTCACCAAACAAAGACAATGAGCAGTTCTTC | CASSPNKDNEQFF
once | TRBJ2-1 | TRBV5-1 | . | TGCGCCAGCAGCCGGGATCTCTACAATGAGCAGTTCTTC | CASSRDLYNEQFF
. | TRBJ1-3 | TRBV2 | . | TGTGCCAGCAGTGGGGACACCCGGACTGGAAACACCATATATTTT | CASSGDTRTGNTIYF
. | TRBJ2-1 | TRBV5-4 | TRBD1 | TGTGCCAGCAGCCAGGGACAGGGGCGCGGTGAGCAGTTCTTC | CASSQGQGRGEQFF